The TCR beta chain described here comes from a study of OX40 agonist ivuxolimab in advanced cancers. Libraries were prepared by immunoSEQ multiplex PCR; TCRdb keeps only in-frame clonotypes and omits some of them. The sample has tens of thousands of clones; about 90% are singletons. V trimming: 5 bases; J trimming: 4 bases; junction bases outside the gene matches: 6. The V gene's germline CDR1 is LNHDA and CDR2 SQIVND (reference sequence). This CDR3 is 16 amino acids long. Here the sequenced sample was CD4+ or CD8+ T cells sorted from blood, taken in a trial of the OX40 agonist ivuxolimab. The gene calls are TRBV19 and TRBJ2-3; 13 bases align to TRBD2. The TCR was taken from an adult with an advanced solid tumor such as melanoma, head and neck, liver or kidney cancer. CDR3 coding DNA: TGTGCCAGTAGTGCCACTAGCGGGAGGGCCCCAGATACGCAGTATTTT. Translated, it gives CASSATSGRAPDTQYF.